The entry below gives a single T cell receptor beta chain sequence along with its context. V dropped 4 bases and J dropped 8 bases, with 7 bases sitting between them. Germline values: CDR1 SGHKS, CDR2 YYEKEE (reference sequence). The CDR3 extends over 11 amino acids. In blood CD8+ and CD4+ T cells, TCR beta underwent sequencing. The patients with Susac syndrome satisfied recently defined diagnostic criteria for either definite or probable disease. With random hexamers, 0.5 to 1 ug RNA was reverse transcribed. The CDR3 of TCR beta was amplified by immunoSEQ multiplex PCR across 54 Vbeta and 13 Jbeta. Each CDR3 protein is one row after TCRdb ran MiXCR on the immunoSEQ multiplex PCR reads. This table holds about 190,000 distinct CDR3 sequences, 85% to 95% found once. The record originates from a study of CD8 T cells in Susac syndrome.

The chain uses TRBV5-5 and TRBJ2-1; no clear D. The receptor comes from a human donor with Susac syndrome. Sequencing was performed on CD8+ T cells from PBMCs. This chain's CDR3 is CASSTIYEQFF. CDR3 coding DNA: TGTGCCAGCAGCACGATCTATGAGCAGTTCTTC. Using reference TRBV5-5 and TRBJ2-1 for the parts outside the CDR3, the full variable domain is DAGVTQSPTHLIKTRGQQVTLRCSPISGHKSVSWYQQVLGQGPQFIFQYYEKEERGRGNFPDRFSARQFPNYSSELNVNALLLGDSALYLCASSTIYEQFFGPGTRLTVL.